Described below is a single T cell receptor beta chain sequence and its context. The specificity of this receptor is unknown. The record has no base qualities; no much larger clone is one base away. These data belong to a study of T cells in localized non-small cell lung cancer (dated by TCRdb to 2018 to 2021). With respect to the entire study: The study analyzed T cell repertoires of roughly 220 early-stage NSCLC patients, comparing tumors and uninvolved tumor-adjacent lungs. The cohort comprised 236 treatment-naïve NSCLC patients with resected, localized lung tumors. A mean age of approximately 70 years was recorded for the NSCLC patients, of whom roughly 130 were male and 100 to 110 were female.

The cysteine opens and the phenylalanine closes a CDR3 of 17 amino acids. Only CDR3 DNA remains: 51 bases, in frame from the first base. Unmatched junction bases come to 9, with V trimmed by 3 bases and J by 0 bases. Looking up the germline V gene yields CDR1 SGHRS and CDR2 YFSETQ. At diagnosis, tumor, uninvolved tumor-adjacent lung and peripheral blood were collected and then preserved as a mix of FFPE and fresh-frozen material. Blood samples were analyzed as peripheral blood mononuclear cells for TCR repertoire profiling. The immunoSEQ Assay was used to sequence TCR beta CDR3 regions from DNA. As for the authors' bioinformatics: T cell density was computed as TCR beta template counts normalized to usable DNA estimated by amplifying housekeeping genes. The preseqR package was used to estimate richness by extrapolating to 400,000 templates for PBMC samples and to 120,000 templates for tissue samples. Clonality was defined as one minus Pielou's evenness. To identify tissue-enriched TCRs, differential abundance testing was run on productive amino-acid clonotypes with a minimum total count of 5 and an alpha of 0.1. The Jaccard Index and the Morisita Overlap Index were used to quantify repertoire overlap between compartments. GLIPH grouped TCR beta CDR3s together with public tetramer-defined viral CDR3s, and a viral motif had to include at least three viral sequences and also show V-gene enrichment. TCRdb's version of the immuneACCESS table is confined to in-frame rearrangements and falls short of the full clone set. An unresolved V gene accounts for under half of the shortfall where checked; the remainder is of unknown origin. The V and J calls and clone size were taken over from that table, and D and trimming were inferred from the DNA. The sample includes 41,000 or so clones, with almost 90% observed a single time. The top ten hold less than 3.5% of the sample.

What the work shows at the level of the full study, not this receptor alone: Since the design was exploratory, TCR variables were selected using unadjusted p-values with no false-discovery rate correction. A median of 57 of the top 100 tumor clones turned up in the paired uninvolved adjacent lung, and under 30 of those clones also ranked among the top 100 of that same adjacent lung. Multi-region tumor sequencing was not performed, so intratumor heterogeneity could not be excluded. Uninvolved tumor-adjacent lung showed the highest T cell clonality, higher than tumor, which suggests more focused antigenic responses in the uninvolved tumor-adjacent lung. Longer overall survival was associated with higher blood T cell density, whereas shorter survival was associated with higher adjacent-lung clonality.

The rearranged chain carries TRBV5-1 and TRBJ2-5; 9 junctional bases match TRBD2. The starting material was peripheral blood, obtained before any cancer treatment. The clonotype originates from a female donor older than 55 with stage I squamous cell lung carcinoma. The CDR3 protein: CASSSGGLAGYQETQYF. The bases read TGCGCCAGCAGCTCGGGGGGGCTAGCGGGGTACCAAGAGACCCAGTACTTC. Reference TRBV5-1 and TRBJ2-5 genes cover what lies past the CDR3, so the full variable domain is KAGVTQTPRYLIKTRGQQVTLSCSPISGHRSVSWYQQTPGQGLQFLFEYFSETQRNKGNFPGRFSGRQFSNSRSEMNVSTLELGDSALYLCASSSGGLAGYQETQYFGPGTRLLVL.